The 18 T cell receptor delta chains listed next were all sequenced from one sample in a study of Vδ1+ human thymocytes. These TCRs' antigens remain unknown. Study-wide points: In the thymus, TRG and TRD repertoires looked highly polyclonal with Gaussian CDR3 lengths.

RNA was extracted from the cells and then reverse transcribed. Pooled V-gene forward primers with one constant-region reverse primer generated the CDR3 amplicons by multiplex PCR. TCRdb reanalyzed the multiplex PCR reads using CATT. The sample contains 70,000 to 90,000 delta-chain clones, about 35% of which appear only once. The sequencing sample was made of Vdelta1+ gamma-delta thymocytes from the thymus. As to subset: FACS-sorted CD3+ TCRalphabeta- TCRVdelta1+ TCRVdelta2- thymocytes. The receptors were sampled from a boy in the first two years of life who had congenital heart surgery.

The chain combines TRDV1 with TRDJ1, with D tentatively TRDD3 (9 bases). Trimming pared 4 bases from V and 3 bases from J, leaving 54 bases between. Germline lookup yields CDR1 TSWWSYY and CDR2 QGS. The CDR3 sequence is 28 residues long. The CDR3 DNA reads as TGTGCTCTTGGGGCATCTTTCCTTCCTAATGGGACTGGGGGAACCGCTAAGGGACGGCTTTTTGCCTCCGATAAACTCATCTTT. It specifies CALGASFLPNGTGGTAKGRLFASDKLIF.

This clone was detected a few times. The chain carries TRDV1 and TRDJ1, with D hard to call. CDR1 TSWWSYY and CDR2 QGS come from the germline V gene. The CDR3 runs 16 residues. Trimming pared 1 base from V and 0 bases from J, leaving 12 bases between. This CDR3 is CALGERVFGYTDKLIF. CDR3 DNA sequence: TGTGCTCTTGGGGAACGGGTTTTCGGATACACCGATAAACTCATCTTT.

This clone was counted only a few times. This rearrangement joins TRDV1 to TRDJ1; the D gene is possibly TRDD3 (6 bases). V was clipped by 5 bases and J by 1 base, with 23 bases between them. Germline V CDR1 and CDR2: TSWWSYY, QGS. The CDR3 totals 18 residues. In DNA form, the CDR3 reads TGTGCTCTTGGGCTGCCCAACTCCGGGGGACCCCTCACCGATAAACTCATCTTT. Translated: CALGLPNSGGPLTDKLIF.

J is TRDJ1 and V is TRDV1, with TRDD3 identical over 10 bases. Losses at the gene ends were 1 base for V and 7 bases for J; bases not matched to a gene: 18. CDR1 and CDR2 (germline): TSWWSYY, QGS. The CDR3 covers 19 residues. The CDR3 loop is CALGEQAPYWGIGRGKLIF. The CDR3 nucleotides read TGTGCTCTTGGGGAACAAGCTCCGTACTGGGGGATCGGTCGAGGTAAACTCATCTTT.

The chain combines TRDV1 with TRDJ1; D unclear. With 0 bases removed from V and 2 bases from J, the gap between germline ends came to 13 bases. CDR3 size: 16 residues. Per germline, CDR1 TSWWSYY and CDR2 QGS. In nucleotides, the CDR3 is TGTGCTCTTGGGGAACTTTACTCCCCATCGACCGATAAACTCATCTTT. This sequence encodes CALGELYSPSTDKLIF.

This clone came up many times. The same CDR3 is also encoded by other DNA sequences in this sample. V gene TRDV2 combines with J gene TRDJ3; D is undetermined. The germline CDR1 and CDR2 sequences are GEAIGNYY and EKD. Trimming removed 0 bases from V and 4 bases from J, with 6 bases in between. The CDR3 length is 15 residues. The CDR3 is CACDTWLWDTRQMFF. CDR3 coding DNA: TGTGCCTGTGACACCTGGCTATGGGACACCCGACAGATGTTTTTC.

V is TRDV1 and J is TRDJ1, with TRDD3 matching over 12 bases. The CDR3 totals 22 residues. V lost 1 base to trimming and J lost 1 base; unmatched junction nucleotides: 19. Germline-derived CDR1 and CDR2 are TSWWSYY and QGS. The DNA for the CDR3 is TGTGCTCTTGGGGAACCCCCTTTTCCTACCCCCGCCTGGGGGATACGCACCGATAAACTCATCTTT. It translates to CALGEPPFPTPAWGIRTDKLIF.

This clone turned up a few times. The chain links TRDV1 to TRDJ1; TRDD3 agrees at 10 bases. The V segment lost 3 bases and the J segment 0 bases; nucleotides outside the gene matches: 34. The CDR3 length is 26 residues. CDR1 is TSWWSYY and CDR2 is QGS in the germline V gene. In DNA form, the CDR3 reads TGTGCTCTTGGGGATCTCCTTGGTACCCTGAGGGAGGTGGGGGATACCGCAATAGAGTACACCGATAAACTCATCTTT. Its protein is CALGDLLGTLREVGDTAIEYTDKLIF.

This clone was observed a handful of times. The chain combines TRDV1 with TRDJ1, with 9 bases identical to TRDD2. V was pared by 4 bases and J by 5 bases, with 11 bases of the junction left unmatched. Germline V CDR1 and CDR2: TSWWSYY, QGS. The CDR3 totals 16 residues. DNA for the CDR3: TGTGCTCTTGGGGCCTTCCTACCACGGCTTTCGGATAAACTCATCTTT. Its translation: CALGAFLPRLSDKLIF.

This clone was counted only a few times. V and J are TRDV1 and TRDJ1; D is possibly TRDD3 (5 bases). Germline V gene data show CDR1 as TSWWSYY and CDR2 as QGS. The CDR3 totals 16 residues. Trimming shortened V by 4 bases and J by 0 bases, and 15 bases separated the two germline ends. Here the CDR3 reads CALGAPGGAYTDKLIF. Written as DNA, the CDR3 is TGTGCTCTTGGGGCCCCGGGTGGGGCGTACACCGATAAACTCATCTTT.

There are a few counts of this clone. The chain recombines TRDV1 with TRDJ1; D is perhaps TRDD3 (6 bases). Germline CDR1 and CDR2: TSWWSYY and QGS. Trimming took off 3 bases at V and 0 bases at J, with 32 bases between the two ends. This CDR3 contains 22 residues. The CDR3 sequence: CALGEPVYEAGVLVLYTDKLIF. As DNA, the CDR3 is TGTGCTCTTGGGGAGCCGGTTTATGAGGCTGGGGTCCTCGTCCTATACACCGATAAACTCATCTTT.

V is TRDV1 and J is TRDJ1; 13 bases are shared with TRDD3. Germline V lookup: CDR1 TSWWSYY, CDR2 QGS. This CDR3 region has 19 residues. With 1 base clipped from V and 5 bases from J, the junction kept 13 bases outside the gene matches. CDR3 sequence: CALGEPKKSYWGIRDKLIF. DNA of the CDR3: TGTGCTCTTGGGGAACCAAAGAAATCTTACTGGGGGATACGAGATAAACTCATCTTT.

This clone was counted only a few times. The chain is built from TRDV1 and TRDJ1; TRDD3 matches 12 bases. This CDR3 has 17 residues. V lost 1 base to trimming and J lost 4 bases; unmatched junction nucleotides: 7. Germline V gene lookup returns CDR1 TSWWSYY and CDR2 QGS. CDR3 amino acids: CALGEPLTGGYLDKLIF. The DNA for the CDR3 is TGTGCTCTTGGGGAACCCCTGACTGGGGGATACCTCGATAAACTCATCTTT.

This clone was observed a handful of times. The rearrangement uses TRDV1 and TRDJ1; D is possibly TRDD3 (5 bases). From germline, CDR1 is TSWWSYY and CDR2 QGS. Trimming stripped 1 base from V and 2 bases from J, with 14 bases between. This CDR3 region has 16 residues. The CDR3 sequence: CALGEQGRGWTDKLIF. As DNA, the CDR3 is TGTGCTCTTGGGGAACAGGGGAGGGGTTGGACCGATAAACTCATCTTT.

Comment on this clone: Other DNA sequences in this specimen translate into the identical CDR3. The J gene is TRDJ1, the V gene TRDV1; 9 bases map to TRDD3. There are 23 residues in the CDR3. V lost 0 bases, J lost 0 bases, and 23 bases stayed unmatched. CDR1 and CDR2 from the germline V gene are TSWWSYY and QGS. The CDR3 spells CALGELSTVLRPWGMPYTDKLIF. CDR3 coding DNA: TGTGCTCTTGGGGAACTTTCTACGGTCCTACGGCCCTGGGGGATGCCGTACACCGATAAACTCATCTTT.

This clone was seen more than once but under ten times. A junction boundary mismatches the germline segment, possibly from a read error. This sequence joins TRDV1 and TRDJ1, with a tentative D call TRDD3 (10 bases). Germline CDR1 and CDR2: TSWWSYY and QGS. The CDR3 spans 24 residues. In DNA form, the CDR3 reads TGTGCTCTTGGGGACGCCTTCTTCGACCTTCCTACCGTTCTGGGGGATAAGGGAACCGACAAACTCATCTTT. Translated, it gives CALGDAFFDLPTVLGDKGTDKLIF.

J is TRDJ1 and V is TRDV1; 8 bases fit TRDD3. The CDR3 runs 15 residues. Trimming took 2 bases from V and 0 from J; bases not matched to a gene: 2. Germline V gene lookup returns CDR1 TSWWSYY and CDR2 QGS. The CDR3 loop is CALGERGINTDKLIF. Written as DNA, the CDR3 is TGTGCTCTTGGGGAAAGGGGGATAAACACCGATAAACTCATCTTT.

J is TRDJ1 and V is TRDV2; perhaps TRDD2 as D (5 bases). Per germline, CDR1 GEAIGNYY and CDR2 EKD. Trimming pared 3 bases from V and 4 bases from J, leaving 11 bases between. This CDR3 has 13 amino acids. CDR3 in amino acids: CACDPPSGDKLIF. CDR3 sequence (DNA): TGTGCCTGTGACCCCCCTTCGGGCGATAAACTCATCTTT.